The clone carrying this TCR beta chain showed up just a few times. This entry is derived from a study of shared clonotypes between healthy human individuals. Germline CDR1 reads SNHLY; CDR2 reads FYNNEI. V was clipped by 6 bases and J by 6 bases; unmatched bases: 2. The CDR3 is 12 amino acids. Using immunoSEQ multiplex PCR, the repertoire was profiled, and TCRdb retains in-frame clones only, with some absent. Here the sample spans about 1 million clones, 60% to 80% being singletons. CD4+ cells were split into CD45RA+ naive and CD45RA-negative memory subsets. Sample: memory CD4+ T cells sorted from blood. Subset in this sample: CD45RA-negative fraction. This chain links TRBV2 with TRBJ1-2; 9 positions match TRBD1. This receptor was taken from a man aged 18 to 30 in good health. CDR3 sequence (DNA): TGTGCCAGCAGGACAGGGGGAAATGGCTACACCTTC. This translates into CASRTGGNGYTF.